The entry below gives a single TCR beta chain sequence along with its context. Its target is not known. Germline loops: CDR1 SQVTM, CDR2 ANQGSEA. The CDR3 loop spans 12 amino acids. Deletions cut 7 bases from V and 4 bases from J, with 13 bases between. This sample was included in a study of CD8 T cells in Susac syndrome. Across the whole study: There were six sequenced Susac syndrome patients with active disease and fewer than 10 in remission. Findings of the study overall: Clonal expansion of Susac CD8+ cells peaked in TEMRA cells, and it also peaked in active patients.

Definite or probable Susac syndrome was diagnosed using recently defined diagnostic criteria. RNA in amounts of roughly 0.5 to 1 ug was reverse transcribed with random hexamers. TCRdb ran MiXCR on the immunoSEQ multiplex PCR reads and lists one entry per CDR3 protein. The data contain nearly 110,000 distinct CDR3 sequences, 94% of them singletons. This receptor was identified in a human donor with Susac syndrome. The sample consisted of CD8+ T cells from PBMCs. V gene TRBV29-1 combines with J gene TRBJ1-1; possibly TRBD1 for D (6 bases). CDR3 loop: CSGSEGGTEAFF. The CDR3 DNA reads TGCAGCGGGAGCGAGGGGGGCACTGAAGCTTTCTTT.